This T cell receptor (beta chain) appears in the sequencing data of a study of blood T cells in healthy people across ages. Through a sample-barcoded 5' primer and a J-beta primer mix, a second PCR was run for roughly 6 to 12 cycles. MiXCR was run by TCRdb on the 5' RACE reads, yielding one entry per CDR3 protein. This table has 700,000 to 850,000 distinct CDR3 sequences, around 36% appearing once. V gave up 6 bases and J gave up 7 bases; unmatched junction bases: 9. The CDR3 is 17 amino acids. Looked up from germline, CDR1 is MGHDK and CDR2 is SYGVNS. Sample: blood. The chain carries TRBV25-1 and TRBJ2-2; 15 bases line up with TRBD2. The TCR originated in a young man in good health. In DNA form, the CDR3 reads TGTGCCAGCAGCCGCGGGACTAGCGGGGGGCTCGTCGGGGAGCTGTTTTTT. Amino acid sequence: CASSRGTSGGLVGELFF.